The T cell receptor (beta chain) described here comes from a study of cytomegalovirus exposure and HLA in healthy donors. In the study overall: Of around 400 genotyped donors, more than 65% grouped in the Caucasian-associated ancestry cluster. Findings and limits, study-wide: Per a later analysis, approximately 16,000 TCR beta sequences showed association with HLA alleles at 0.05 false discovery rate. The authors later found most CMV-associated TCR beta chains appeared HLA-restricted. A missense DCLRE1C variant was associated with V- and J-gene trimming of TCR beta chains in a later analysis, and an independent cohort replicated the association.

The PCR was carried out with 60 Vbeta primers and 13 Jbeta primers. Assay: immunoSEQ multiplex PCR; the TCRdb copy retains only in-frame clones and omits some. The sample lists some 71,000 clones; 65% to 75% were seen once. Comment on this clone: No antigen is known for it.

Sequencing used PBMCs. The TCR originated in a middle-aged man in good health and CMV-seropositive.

Here the CDR3 DNA reads TGCGCCAGCAGCTTGGAGCCGGGTATGACTAACTATGGCTACACCTTC. It is translated as CASSLEPGMTNYGYTF. This sequence joins TRBV5-1 and TRBJ1-2; no firm D call. The CDR3 runs 16 residues. The V gene's germline CDR1 is SGHRS and CDR2 YFSETQ. Trimming stripped 0 bases from V and 0 bases from J, with 12 bases between.